Listed here are 5 T cell receptor beta chains from one sample, sequenced in a study of Ad26.COV2.S vaccination and SARS-CoV-2 variants. TCRdb keeps only in-frame clones here, not all; method: immunoSEQ multiplex PCR. The sample has around 270,000 clones; roughly 87% are singletons. The sample's treatment: about 20 received Ad26.COV2.S at low or high dose, single or two shots; about 5 received placebo; per-sample allocation not given. Samples came from day 63 after the first vaccine or placebo injection. Material: peripheral blood, obtained in a trial of Ad26.COV2.S vaccine versus placebo. The receptors shown here come from a person aged 18-65 years who received the Ad26.COV2.S COVID-19 vaccine or a placebo.

The chain is built from TRBV11-3 and TRBJ2-7; D unresolved. The V end lost 1 base, the J end lost 1 base, and 8 bases lay between the germline ends. CDR1 is SGHNT and CDR2 is YENEEA in the germline V gene. The CDR3 runs 14 residues. CDR3 sequence: CASSLGVGSYEQYF. CDR3 in DNA: TGTGCCAGCAGCTTAGGGGTAGGGTCCTACGAGCAGTACTTC. Full variable domain (outside the CDR3, taken from reference TRBV11-3 and TRBJ2-7): EAGVVQSPRYKIIEKKQPVAFWCNPISGHNTLYWYLQNLGQGPELLIRYENEEAVDDSQLPKDRFSAERLKGVDSTLKIQPAELGDSAVYLCASSLGVGSYEQYFGPGTRLTVT.

This rearrangement joins TRBV7-9 to TRBJ2-7; 7 bases map to TRBD1. This CDR3 is 12 amino acids long. The germline V gene encodes CDR1 SEHNR and CDR2 FQNEAQ (reference sequence). The V gene end was trimmed by 5 bases and the J gene end by 3 bases; junction bases not matched to a gene: 1. This CDR3 is CASSGDSYEQYF. Written as DNA, the CDR3 is TGTGCCAGCAGCGGGGACAGCTACGAGCAGTACTTC.

The chain recombines TRBV6-5 with TRBJ1-2; no firm D call. The CDR3 loop spans 13 amino acids. The germline V and J ends were trimmed by 6 bases and 4 bases, with 12 bases remaining between them. The germline gives CDR1 MNHEY, CDR2 SVGAGI. The CDR3 protein is CASSPSLGYGYTF. DNA for the CDR3: TGTGCCAGCAGCCCCTCACTAGGCTATGGCTACACCTTC.

The rearrangement joins TRBV18 to TRBJ2-3; D unclear. This CDR3 contains 12 residues. The ends were cut back, 8 bases at V and 4 bases at J, with 10 bases in the middle. CDR1 is KGHSH, CDR2 LQKENI, per germline. CDR3 nucleotides: TGTGCCAGCGTACCGAACGCAGATACGCAGTATTTT. Protein sequence: CASVPNADTQYF. Combining the CDR3 with reference TRBV18 and TRBJ2-3 gives the whole variable domain NAGVMQNPRHLVRRRGQEARLRCSPMKGHSHVYWYRQLPEEGLKFMVYLQKENIIDESGMPKERFSAEFPKEGPSILRIQQVVRGDSAAYFCASVPNADTQYFGPGTRLTVL.

The V call is TRBV3-1 (or the pseudogene TRBV3-2), the J call TRBJ2-7, with a weak D call TRBD2 (5 bases). Germline assignment: CDR1 LGHDT and CDR2 YNNKEL (reference sequence). V was shortened by 1 base and J by 6 bases, with 13 bases between the two germline ends. The CDR3 extends over 14 amino acids. CDR3 region: CASSQGGGKLEQYF. As DNA, the CDR3 is TGTGCCAGCAGCCAAGGTGGAGGTAAACTCGAGCAGTACTTC.